One T cell receptor beta chain is described in this entry. One base away lies a much larger clone, so this may be a sequencing read error. The data belong to a study of regulatory T cells in long-lasting Graves disease. Arm-PCR with iRepertoire HTBI primers amplified the CDR3 regions for these TCR beta libraries. Each CDR3 protein is one row after TCRdb ran MiXCR on the multiplex PCR reads. The sample records fewer than 450,000 distinct CDR3 sequences, 14% to 15% being singletons. The germline gives CDR1 MDHEN, CDR2 SYDVKM. The CDR3 totals 18 residues. Time point: newly diagnosed GD, antithyroid drugs for less than 3 months. The authors made the TCR library using RNA they extracted from PBMCs. This sample was also put to use in a study of T cells in Graves' hyperthyroidism and ophthalmopathy.

This TCR was sampled from a woman between 35 and 50 years old with Graves disease. Source: peripheral blood mononuclear cells (PBMCs), taken at new diagnosis, from a patient treated with antithyroid drugs. J is TRBJ1-6 and V is TRBV28, with a weak D call TRBD1 (6 bases). CDR3: CAGSLDRTGSSYNSPLHF. The CDR3, as DNA: TGTGCCGGCAGTTTGGATCGTACAGGGAGTTCCTATAATTCACCCCTCCACTTT.